One sample yielded the 27 T cell receptor beta chains listed below, sequenced in a study of CD8+CD57+ T cells in acquired aplastic anemia. Using genomic DNA as the template, TCR beta VDJ and CDR3 profiling was carried out. TCRdb ran MiXCR on the reads and lists one entry per CDR3 protein. The sample records 150,000 to 200,000 distinct CDR3 sequences, 40% to 50% being singletons. The sequencing input was sorted CD4+, CD8+, or CD8+CD57+ T cells (not recorded which) from PBMCs. The receptors originated from a human donor in good health.

This clonotype appeared a single time. CDR3 protein: CASTQGRKAFF. The CDR3 bases are TGTGCCAGTACCCAGGGCAGGAAAGCTTTCTTT. V gene TRBV19 combines with J gene TRBJ1-1, with a possible D match to TRBD1 (5 bases). The CDR3 contains 11 residues. The germline V and J ends were trimmed by 7 bases and 9 bases, with 12 bases remaining between them. The V gene's germline CDR1 is LNHDA and CDR2 SQIVND (reference sequence).

About this clonotype: A clone one base away is much larger, so this may be a read error. The chain couples TRBV11-3 to TRBJ1-3, with D unresolved. Trimming shortened V by 8 bases and J by 0 bases, and 11 bases separated the two germline ends. Germline CDR1 and CDR2: SGHNT and YENEEA. The CDR3 is made up of 14 amino acids. This CDR3 reads CASCDRCSGNTIYF. The DNA for the CDR3 is TGTGCCAGCTGCGACCGCTGCTCTGGAAACACCATATATTTT.

This clonotype was seen ten or more times. This rearrangement joins TRBV15 to TRBJ2-2; 7 nucleotides line up with TRBD1. This CDR3 has 15 residues. Germline CDR1 LNHNV, CDR2 YYDKDF (reference sequence). V was clipped by 1 base and J by 1 base; unmatched bases: 0. The CDR3 is CATSRGTGNTGELFF. The CDR3 region has the DNA TGTGCCACCAGCAGAGGGACAGGGAACACCGGGGAGCTGTTTTTT.

This clonotype has more than one count but fewer than ten. The V and J genes are TRBV18 and TRBJ2-3; 7 bases agree with TRBD2. Looked up from germline, CDR1 is KGHSH and CDR2 is LQKENI. The CDR3 spans 14 residues. The V and J ends lost 0 bases and 3 bases, in that order; junction bases with no gene match: 0. The CDR3 loop reads CASSPPGGTDTQYF. As DNA, the CDR3 is TGTGCCAGCTCACCACCGGGGGGGACAGATACGCAGTATTTT.

This clonotype was seen repeatedly, ten times or more. The V gene is TRBV2, the J gene TRBJ1-2; a possible D gene is TRBD1 (5 bases). From germline, CDR1 is SNHLY and CDR2 FYNNEI. The CDR3 sequence is 13 residues long. Trimming took off 1 base at V and 8 bases at J, with 11 bases between the two ends. The CDR3 DNA is TGTGCCAGCAGTGAAGAAGGCAGGGCGGGCTACACCTTC. Its protein is CASSEEGRAGYTF.

V usage is TRBV15 and J usage is TRBJ2-3; maybe TRBD1 (6 bases). The CDR3 totals 15 residues. Trimming removed 4 bases at V and 3 bases at J, with 14 bases between. Germline lookup yields CDR1 LNHNV and CDR2 YYDKDF (reference sequence). The CDR3 reads CATSKARGPTDTQYF. CDR3 nucleotides: TGTGCCACCAGCAAGGCCAGGGGACCGACAGATACGCAGTATTTT.

This clonotype was counted many times. The gene calls are TRBV5-6 and TRBJ2-5; 7 nucleotides align to TRBD1. CDR1 is SGHDT and CDR2 is YYEEEE in the germline V gene. After removal of 0 bases from V and 5 bases from J, the junction contained 7 bases not matched to a gene. This CDR3 region has 15 residues. In DNA, the CDR3 is TGTGCCAGCAGCTTGGCGGGGACAGTCGTTGAGACCCAGTACTTC. Translating gives CASSLAGTVVETQYF.

This clonotype has at least ten counts. This chain uses TRBV5-1 with TRBJ1-2; D may be TRBD1 (6 bases). V was clipped by 2 bases and J by 8 bases, with 19 bases between them. From germline, CDR1 is SGHRS and CDR2 YFSETQ. This CDR3 region has 15 residues. The chain's CDR3 is CASSLSSGGWGGYTF. The CDR3 DNA reads TGCGCCAGCAGCTTATCATCCGGGGGCTGGGGGGGCTACACCTTC.

This clonotype came up many times. The genes are TRBV10-1 and TRBJ1-2; D gene ambiguous. Germline CDR1 and CDR2: WNHNN and SYGVQD (reference sequence). Trimming removed 0 bases at V and 0 bases at J, with 17 bases between. The CDR3 is 18 amino acids. CDR3 bases: TGCGCCAGCAGTGAGTCTGCACAGCACGAGATTGCTAACTATGGCTACACCTTC. Protein product: CASSESAQHEIANYGYTF.

The chain is built from TRBV10-2 and TRBJ2-5, with D unclear. This CDR3 has 13 residues. V was pared by 8 bases and J by 1 base, with 11 bases between. CDR1 and CDR2 from the germline V gene are WSHSY and SAAADI. This CDR3 is CASRQVVQETQYF. For the CDR3, the DNA is TGCGCCAGCCGGCAGGTAGTCCAAGAGACCCAGTACTTC.

This clonotype was seen many times. The V gene is TRBV2, the J gene TRBJ1-2, with unresolved D. The V end lost 5 bases, the J end lost 6 bases, and 19 bases lay between the germline ends. CDR3 length: 15 amino acids. The germline CDR1 and CDR2 sequences are SNHLY and FYNNEI. The CDR3 bases are TGTGCCAGCAGTCCCGGCATGGGTAGTTGGGATGGCTACACCTTC. Encoded protein: CASSPGMGSWDGYTF.

This clonotype has a count of ten or more. V is TRBV7-9 and J is TRBJ1-4, with 7 bases matching TRBD1. In germline, CDR1 is SEHNR, CDR2 FQNEAQ (reference sequence). The CDR3 is 17 amino acids. Trimming took 1 base from V and 8 from J; bases not matched to a gene: 13. Written as DNA, the CDR3 is TGTGCCAGCAGCTTAGTCGTGCTGACAGGGCAGGGAGAAAAACTGTTTTTT. This sequence encodes CASSLVVLTGQGEKLFF.

This clonotype was detected a few times. This chain links TRBV10-3 with TRBJ2-1; D unclear. There are 13 residues in the CDR3. Germline V lookup: CDR1 ENHRY, CDR2 SYGVKD. Trimming removed 8 bases from V and 2 bases from J, with 10 bases in between. In DNA, the CDR3 is TGTGCCATCTCTGCCACCGCCTACAATGAGCAGTTCTTC. Its protein is CAISATAYNEQFF.

The J gene is TRBJ2-7, the V gene TRBV20-1, with TRBD2 matching over 12 bases. The trim removed 6 bases at V and 4 bases at J, leaving 10 bases unmatched. CDR1 and CDR2 (germline): DFQATT, SNEGSKA (reference sequence). CDR3 length: 15 amino acids. This CDR3 is CSAENRLAGVYEQYF. CDR3 bases: TGCAGTGCCGAAAACCGACTAGCGGGAGTGTACGAGCAGTACTTC.

This clonotype has only a few counts. The chain recombines TRBV15 with TRBJ1-1; D call uncertain. V was pared by 7 bases and J by 0 bases, with 9 bases between. CDR1 LNHNV and CDR2 YYDKDF come from the germline V gene (reference sequence). The CDR3 sequence is 13 residues long. CDR3 sequence: CATTFSLNTEAFF. DNA for the CDR3: TGTGCCACCACCTTCAGTCTGAACACTGAAGCTTTCTTT.

The gene calls are TRBV20-1 and TRBJ2-3, with D unclear. V was trimmed by 6 bases and J by 4 bases, leaving 8 bases between them. CDR3 length equals 11 residues. Per the germline V gene, CDR1 is DFQATT and CDR2 is SNEGSKA (reference sequence). CDR3 bases: TGCAGTGCCAAAGTCCCAGATACGCAGTATTTT. Protein sequence: CSAKVPDTQYF.

Many counts were recorded for this clonotype. The V call is TRBV20-1, the J call TRBJ2-1, with D tentatively TRBD2 (6 bases). The V gene's germline CDR1 is DFQATT and CDR2 SNEGSKA (reference sequence). Trimming shortened V by 1 base and J by 0 bases, and 16 bases separated the two germline ends. The CDR3 extends over 17 amino acids. The CDR3 bases are TGCAGTGCTAGAGTCGCGGGGACCTTTAGCTCCTACAATGAGCAGTTCTTC. Amino acids: CSARVAGTFSSYNEQFF.

CDR3 in amino acids: CASSLGYRLMNTEAFF. The DNA for the CDR3 is TGTGCCAGCAGCTTAGGTTACCGACTTATGAACACTGAAGCTTTCTTT. The chain employs TRBV11-2 and TRBJ1-1; D remains unclear. Germline assignment: CDR1 SGHAT and CDR2 FQNNGV. V was trimmed by 1 base and J by 0 bases, leaving 12 bases between them. CDR3 length equals 16 residues.

The chain joins TRBV12-3 or TRBV12-4 to TRBJ2-7, with D perhaps matching TRBD1 (6 bases). V was cut by 4 bases and J by 4 bases, with 14 bases left in between. CDR3 length: 14 amino acids. The CDR3 reads CASSSGETVYEQYF. The CDR3 DNA reads as TGTGCCAGCAGTTCAGGGGAGACGGTTTACGAGCAGTACTTC.

The gene calls are TRBV28 and TRBJ1-2; a possible D gene is TRBD1 (6 bases). With 5 bases removed from V and 4 bases from J, the gap between germline ends came to 14 bases. The germline V gene encodes CDR1 MDHEN and CDR2 SYDVKM. The CDR3 has 14 residues. This CDR3 reads CASSPDSVTYGYTF. The CDR3, as DNA: TGTGCCAGCAGTCCGGACAGCGTTACCTATGGCTACACCTTC.

The gene calls are TRBV7-2 and TRBJ2-1, with TRBD2 identical over 10 bases. The CDR3 covers 14 residues. Germline values: CDR1 SGHTA, CDR2 FQGNSA. With 5 bases clipped from V and 9 bases from J, the junction kept 7 bases outside the gene matches. The CDR3 region is CASSPAGGPFEQFF. The DNA of the CDR3 is TGTGCCAGCAGCCCAGCGGGAGGGCCTTTTGAGCAGTTCTTC.

This clonotype was seen only once. CDR3 coding DNA: TGCGCCAGCAGCTTGGGGGGGCTGGGCACTGAAGCTTTCTTT. Its protein is CASSLGGLGTEAFF. The chain recombines TRBV5-1 with TRBJ1-1; tentatively, D is TRBD1 (6 bases). Germline CDR1 and CDR2: SGHRS and YFSETQ. The CDR3 is made up of 14 amino acids. Trimming pared 0 bases from V and 4 bases from J, leaving 10 bases between.

At least ten counts were recorded for this clonotype. This chain links TRBV2 with TRBJ1-4, with 9 bases fitting TRBD1. CDR3 size: 15 residues. Trimming cost V 6 bases and J 7 bases; bases outside gene matches: 9. From germline, CDR1 is SNHLY and CDR2 FYNNEI. CDR3 nucleotide sequence: TGTGCCAGCAGGGGACAGGGTCTAACGGGTGAAAAACTGTTTTTT. This translates into CASRGQGLTGEKLFF. Using reference TRBV2 and TRBJ1-4 for the parts outside the CDR3, the full variable domain is EPEVTQTPSHQVTQMGQEVILRCVPISNHLYFYWYRQILGQKVEFLVSFYNNEISEKSEIFDDQFSVERPDGSNFTLKIRSTKLEDSAMYFCASRGQGLTGEKLFFGSGTQLSVL.

This clonotype was found many times. CDR3 region: CATSDRYSLAGSYNEQFF. The CDR3 DNA follows: TGTGCCACCAGTGATCGTTACTCGCTAGCTGGGAGTTACAATGAGCAGTTCTTC. The gene calls are TRBV24-1 and TRBJ2-1, with a weak D call TRBD2 (5 bases). Germline CDR1 KGHDR, CDR2 SFDVKD. This CDR3 has 18 residues. The V end lost 3 bases, the J end lost 4 bases, and 21 bases lay between the germline ends.

This clonotype was recorded many times. The rearrangement uses TRBV11-2 and TRBJ2-5; D uncertain. The CDR3 spans 14 residues. Trimming removed 1 base at V and 4 bases at J, with 10 bases between. The germline CDR1 and CDR2 sequences are SGHAT and FQNNGV. CDR3 DNA: TGTGCCAGCAGCTTAGGAGCCGGATCAGAGACCCAGTACTTC. It yields the protein CASSLGAGSETQYF.

This clonotype was counted at least ten times. The chain uses TRBV12-3 or TRBV12-4 and TRBJ2-7; D remains unclear. The CDR3 is 13 amino acids. V was shortened by 3 bases and J by 6 bases, with 12 bases between the two germline ends. DNA for the CDR3: TGTGCCAGCAGTTTTAACTCCGTGGCCGAGCAGTACTTC. Its protein is CASSFNSVAEQYF.

The table lists this clonotype with a few counts. The V gene is TRBV10-3, the J gene TRBJ2-1; D tentatively reads TRBD1 or TRBD2 (6 bases each). There are 14 residues in the CDR3. V was pared by 7 bases and J by 5 bases, with 15 bases between. In germline, CDR1 is ENHRY, CDR2 SYGVKD. The CDR3 coding sequence is TGTGCCATCAAGGGGACTGGGGGCGACAATGAGCAGTTCTTC. Translating gives CAIKGTGGDNEQFF.